This T cell receptor beta chain was documented in a study of control samples from healthy donors and cancer patients. Assay: immunoSEQ multiplex PCR; the TCRdb copy retains only in-frame clones and omits some. Among some 410,000 clones, about 93% were seen once, and the ten largest hold approximately 6.3%. CDR3 length equals 15 residues. Germline V CDR1 and CDR2: SGHRS, YFSETQ. With 4 bases removed from V and 6 bases from J, the gap between germline ends came to 20 bases. The material sequenced was PBMCs. The clonotype originates from a man aged 35-49 years with head and neck cancer. The chain uses TRBV5-1 and TRBJ2-7; D perhaps matches TRBD2 (5 bases). The CDR3 nucleotides read TGCGCCAGCAGCCTACCGACTGGGGATGGAGGCGAGCAGTACTTC. Residues: CASSLPTGDGGEQYF. Variable domain in full (rest from reference TRBV5-1 and TRBJ2-7): KAGVTQTPRYLIKTRGQQVTLSCSPISGHRSVSWYQQTPGQGLQFLFEYFSETQRNKGNFPGRFSGRQFSNSRSEMNVSTLELGDSALYLCASSLPTGDGGEQYFGPGTRLTVT.